This is a list of T cell receptor beta chains from one sample in a study of T cells in Graves' hyperthyroidism and ophthalmopathy. MiXCR, applied by TCRdb to the multiplex PCR reads, yields one record per CDR3 protein. The table has 490,000 or so distinct CDR3 sequences, approximately 48% seen once. The sequencing sample was made of peripheral blood or thyroid tissue (not recorded which). The receptors stem from an adult woman with Graves' disease, either hyperthyroidism or ophthalmopathy (not recorded which). Both conserved end residues are part of each CDR3. Fields, in order: clone size, J gene, V gene, D gene, CDR3 DNA, CDR3 protein. A D gene is named only where the DNA matches it firmly. Size tells how often a clone was seen (once, few, many) or the class of an expanded clone, and some rows leave it out.

>few|TRBJ2-1|TRBV7-3|TRBD2
TGTGCCAGCAGCCCGACTAGCGGGTACAATGAGCAGTTCTTC
CASSPTSGYNEQFF
>many|TRBJ2-5|TRBV20-1|TRBD2
TGCAGTGTAACTAGCGGGAGGTCAGAGACCCAGTACTTC
CSVTSGRSETQYF
>many|TRBJ1-5|TRBV12-3/TRBV12-4|NA
TGTGCCAGCAGTTTCTTCTCCGGGGGGCAGCCCCAGCATTTT
CASSFFSGGQPQHF
>NA|TRBJ2-1|TRBV10-3|TRBD2
TGTGCCATCAGTGAGTCGAGTAGCGGGAGCTCCTACAATGAGCAGTTCTTC
CAISESSSGSSYNEQFF
>NA|TRBJ1-1|TRBV11-2|NA
TGTGCCAGCAGCACACCAGGGAAGATCACTGAAGCTTTCTTT
CASSTPGKITEAFF
>few|TRBJ2-2|TRBV29-1|TRBD1
TGCAGCGTTGGGACAGGGACAAGGGGGGAGCTGTTTTTT
CSVGTGTRGELFF
>many|TRBJ2-7|TRBV2|NA
TGTGCCAGCAGTGGGACCAACTACGAGCAGTACTTC
CASSGTNYEQYF
>NA|TRBJ1-2|TRBV20-1|NA
TGCAGTGCTAGTCGCGCAGGTGGCTATGGCTACACCTTC
CSASRAGGYGYTF
>NA|TRBJ1-2|TRBV9|NA
TGTGCCATCAGCGTTGAAGGTGACAGCGTCTATGGCTACACCTTC
CAISVEGDSVYGYTF
>many|TRBJ2-7|TRBV6-6|NA
TGTGCCAGCAGTTACGGGGGTAGCGTGGACGAGCAGTACTTC
CASSYGGSVDEQYF
>many|TRBJ1-4|TRBV10-3|NA
TGTGCCATCAGTGAACAGGGATCCACAACTAATGAAAAACTGTTTTTT
CAISEQGSTTNEKLFF
>NA|TRBJ2-5|TRBV11-2|NA
TGTGCCAGCAGCTCGAAAGAGGACCAAGAGACCCAGTACTTC
CASSSKEDQETQYF
>NA|TRBJ1-6|TRBV12-3/TRBV12-4|NA
TGTGCCAGCAGTCTCTACTCCTATAATTCACCCCTCCACTTT
CASSLYSYNSPLHF
>NA|TRBJ1-5|TRBV20-1|NA
TGCAGTGCTAGGAAGGGCAGGACCTACGAGCATTTT
CSARKGRTYEHF
>many|TRBJ1-2|TRBV10-3|NA
TGTGCCATCAGTGAGCCCCGGACAGCCGAGGGGGTACATGGCTACACCTTC
CAISEPRTAEGVHGYTF
>many|TRBJ2-7|TRBV2|TRBD2
TGTGCCAGCAGTTTAAGCGGGGTCGTCTACGAGCAGTACTTC
CASSLSGVVYEQYF
>NA|TRBJ2-7|TRBV5-6|NA
TGTGCCACCAGCTGGATCCAAGGGGGCTCCTACGAGCAGTACTTC
CATSWIQGGSYEQYF
>NA|TRBJ1-6|TRBV7-6|NA
TGTGCCAGCAGCTCGGGGGGAGTCAATTCACCCCTCCACTTT
CASSSGGVNSPLHF
>NA|TRBJ2-2|TRBV20-1|TRBD2
TGCAGTGCTAGGGGTTGGCGGGAGAGCGACACCGGGGAGCTGTTTTTT
CSARGWRESDTGELFF
>few|TRBJ2-5|TRBV12-3/TRBV12-4|NA
TGTGCCAGCAGTTTAGTCTGGGGAGAGACCCAGTACTTC
CASSLVWGETQYF
>NA|TRBJ1-2|TRBV5-1|NA
TGCGCCAGCAGCTTACGGGGGAGCTCTGGAGACACCTTC
CASSLRGSSGDTF
>few|TRBJ1-1|TRBV9|NA
TGTGCCAGCAGCGTAGTCCGACGGAGGAAGACTGAAGCTTTCTTT
CASSVVRRRKTEAFF
>many|TRBJ2-7|TRBV29-1|TRBD1
TGCAGCGTTGAAAAAGGGACAGGGCTCGAGCAGTACTTC
CSVEKGTGLEQYF
>many|TRBJ1-5|TRBV10-3|NA
TGTGCCATCAGTGAGATCCAGGGGAATCAGCCCCAGCATTTT
CAISEIQGNQPQHF
>NA|TRBJ2-5|TRBV11-2|TRBD2
TGTGCCAGCAGCTTATCTTGGACTAGCGGGATGGAGACCCAGTACTTC
CASSLSWTSGMETQYF
>NA|TRBJ2-7|TRBV5-1|NA
TGCGCCAGCAGCTTGGAGTCCCGGAGCCACGAGCAGTACTTC
CASSLESRSHEQYF
>NA|TRBJ1-1|TRBV27|NA
TGTGCCAGCAACGTGGGTGCCGGCAGGAACACTGAAGCTTCCTTT
CASNVGAGRNTEASF
>NA|TRBJ1-4|TRBV28|TRBD1
TGTGCCAGCATCAGCGCCGGGACAGGGTTTGAAAAACTGTTTTTT
CASISAGTGFEKLFF
>few|TRBJ2-7|TRBV5-1|TRBD1
TGCGCCAGCAGCGGACAGGCCCTTCGGGAGCAGTACTTC
CASSGQALREQYF